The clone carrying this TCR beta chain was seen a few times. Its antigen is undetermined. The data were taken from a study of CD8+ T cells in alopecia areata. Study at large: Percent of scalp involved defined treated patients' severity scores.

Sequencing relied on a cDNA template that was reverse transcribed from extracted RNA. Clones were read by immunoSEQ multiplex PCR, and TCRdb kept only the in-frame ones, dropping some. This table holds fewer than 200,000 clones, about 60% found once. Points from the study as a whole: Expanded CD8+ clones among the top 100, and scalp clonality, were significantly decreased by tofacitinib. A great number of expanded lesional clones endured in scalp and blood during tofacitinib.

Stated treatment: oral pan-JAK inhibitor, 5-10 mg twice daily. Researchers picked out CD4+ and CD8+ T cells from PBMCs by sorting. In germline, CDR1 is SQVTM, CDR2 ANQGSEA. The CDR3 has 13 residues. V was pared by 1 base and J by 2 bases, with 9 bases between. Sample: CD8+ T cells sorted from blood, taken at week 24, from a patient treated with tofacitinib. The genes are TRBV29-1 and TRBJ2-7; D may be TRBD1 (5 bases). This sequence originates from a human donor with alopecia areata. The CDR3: CSVEGQSPYEQYF. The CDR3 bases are TGCAGCGTTGAAGGACAGTCACCCTACGAGCAGTACTTC.